This T cell receptor beta chain was obtained from a study of identifying expanded T cells in peripheral blood. This clone showed up just a few times. Data came from immunoSEQ multiplex PCR; TCRdb stores just in-frame clones and leaves some out. The data hold about 58,000 clones, with under 85% observed a single time. Collection occurred without any documented infections or immune events in donors. V lost 2 bases and J 3 bases, leaving 20 bases between the germline ends. The CDR3 is made up of 18 amino acids. Germline V lookup: CDR1 MGHRA, CDR2 YSYEKL. J is TRBJ2-4 and V is TRBV4-1; D may correspond to TRBD1 or TRBD2 (6 bases each). The material sequenced was blood. The clonotype comes from a person aged 18 to 75 in good health. CDR3 region: CASSQIWPGAPGKNIQYF. The CDR3 region has the DNA TGCGCCAGCAGCCAAATCTGGCCGGGGGCCCCGGGCAAAAACATTCAGTACTTC.